This T cell receptor (beta chain) appears in the sequencing data of a study of vaccination and CD4 T cells after COVID-19. About the research overall: The authors exposed cells to overlapping spike peptides derived from SARS-CoV-2, HCoV-NL63, HCoV-OC43 and HCoV-229E.

Sample treatment: roughly 11-day PBMC culture with coronavirus spike peptide pools or control peptides (ViraFEST assay). Peptide pools at 8.5 to 10 ug/ml, together with 10 IU/ml IL-2, were added to cultures of roughly 2.1 million PBMCs per well. Half the growth medium was swapped for new IL-2 medium on days 3 and 7. With the Oncomine TCR Beta short-read assay, DNA from cultured CD4+ T cells was sequenced. Genomic DNA was drawn out of CD4+ T cells grown in culture. In TCRdb, the PCR reads were re-called with MiXCR into one record per CDR3 protein. The sample has around 13,000 distinct CDR3 sequences; 50% to 55% are singletons. A remark on this clonotype: Its cognate antigen is unknown.

There are 13 residues in the CDR3. Looked up from germline, CDR1 is SEHNR and CDR2 is FQNEAQ (reference sequence). With 4 bases removed from V and 1 base from J, the gap between germline ends came to 7 bases. Sample: CD4+ T cells from blood, cultured in vitro. The rearrangement uses TRBV7-9 and TRBJ2-5; D call uncertain. The clonotype comes from a human donor who had recovered from COVID-19. The CDR3 sequence: CASSYSVQETQYF. The CDR3 DNA sequence: TGTGCCAGCAGCTATTCAGTCCAAGAGACCCAGTACTTC.